A selection of T cell receptor beta chains follows, all from one sample in a study of cytotoxic CD8 clonotypes in ibrutinib-treated CLL. This table comes from immunoSEQ multiplex PCR, and its TCRdb copy is limited to in-frame clones, with some not included. This table holds some 6,300 clones, roughly three quarters found once. The starting material was PBMCs, obtained before ibrutinib treatment. Receptor source: a human donor with chronic lymphocytic leukemia. Both conserved end residues are part of each CDR3.

V gene: TRBV7-9; CDR3 protein: CASIPTGSEKLFF
V gene: TRBV18; CDR3 protein: CATIAPGGTEAFF
V gene: TRBV14; CDR3 protein: CASSPPGGGVLTF
V gene: TRBV19; CDR3 protein: CASTPLGPNYGYTF
V gene: TRBV4-2; CDR3 protein: CASSQEGSGRGYEQYF
V gene: TRBV27; CDR3 protein: CASSPDNRGYIQYF
V gene: TRBV7-9; CDR3 protein: CASRGQGNTEAFF
V gene: TRBV27; CDR3 protein: CASSFLGKPNEQFF
V gene: TRBV27; CDR3 protein: CASSFGRGVFIEKLFF
V gene: TRBV19; CDR3 protein: CASSTGAYSNQPQHF
V gene: TRBV16; CDR3 protein: CASSDRGLAGYTF
V gene: TRBV30; CDR3 protein: CAWSTRLAGYYNEQFF
V gene: TRBV2; CDR3 protein: CASRRTGPQPQHF
V gene: TRBV5-1; CDR3 protein: CASSLAGATNEKLFF
V gene: TRBV2; CDR3 protein: CASSERLPPWGEQFF
V gene: TRBV5-4; CDR3 protein: CASSLGQGSYGYTF
V gene: TRBV5-1; CDR3 protein: CASSLEGQGTPLHF
V gene: TRBV7-3; CDR3 protein: CASSSGGDTGELFF